The clone carrying this T cell receptor beta chain came up a few times. TCRdb's table, derived via immunoSEQ multiplex PCR, lists solely in-frame clones and lacks some. The data contain about 82,000 clones, around 87% of them singletons. The data stem from a study of control samples from healthy donors and cancer patients. The CDR3 has 13 amino acids. CDR1 and CDR2 (germline): SGHRS, YFSETQ. Trimming took 4 bases from V and 4 from J, leaving 11 bases between them. The sample comprised blood. The chain employs TRBV5-1 and TRBJ1-2; D is possibly TRBD1 (5 bases). The sequence was collected from a man between 45 and 60 years old in good health. The CDR3 sequence: CASSRDSSYGYTF. The CDR3 region has the DNA TGCGCCAGCAGCCGAGACAGTAGCTATGGCTACACCTTC.